The TCR beta chain described here comes from a study of post-analysis software for immune sequencing data. About the study: Relapsing-remitting, secondary progressive and progressive-relapsing multiple sclerosis were all included among the disease courses. Study results and caveats: Samples prepared in the same batch strongly co-clustered by F measure. Among roughly five TRBV segments more frequent in patients than controls were TRBV5-6, TRBV5-1 and TRBV20-1. People with multiple sclerosis had a significantly lower normalized Chao1 diversity than controls did.

With regard to this clonotype: As yet, its antigen is unknown.

The library was made from cDNA and included unique molecular identifiers. Between roughly 1 and 10 million T cells gave rise to roughly 0.5 million cDNA molecules. TCRdb used MiXCR to reprocess the PCR reads, holding one entry per CDR3 protein. The sample consists of a few hundred thousand distinct CDR3 sequences, roughly 38% of them appearing once. The CDR3 is 16 residues long. Germline-derived CDR1 and CDR2 are SQVTM and ANQGSEA. V lost 1 base and J lost 5, with 18 bases in between. The sequenced sample was blood. V usage is TRBV29-1 and J usage is TRBJ2-1; D not certain. The receptor was derived from a girl aged 10-17 years with multiple sclerosis. The CDR3 DNA reads as TGCAGCGTTGAAGGCAGCGCGGCTTTTGTGGACAATGAGCAGTTCTTC. Translating it yields CSVEGSAAFVDNEQFF.